This T cell receptor (beta chain) derives from a study of control samples from healthy donors and cancer patients. Method: immunoSEQ multiplex PCR; TCRdb's copy keeps in-frame clones and lacks some. The sample comprises some 120,000 clones, roughly 91% of which are singletons, and about 1.5% rests with the top ten. J gave up 7 bases and V 1 base, and 6 bases lay outside the gene matches. CDR1 and CDR2 from the germline V gene are GTSNPN and SVGIG (reference sequence). The CDR3 runs 13 residues. The clonotype originates from a man aged 50 to 59 with head and neck cancer. The sequenced material came from PBMCs. The chain joins TRBV30 to TRBJ1-2; 7 nucleotides line up with TRBD1. Written as DNA, the CDR3 is TGTGCCTGGAGTGGACAGGGTGGGGGTGGCTACACCTTC. Protein sequence: CAWSGQGGGGYTF.